This T cell receptor beta chain was captured in a study of technical replicates of blood from a few donors. V dropped 6 bases and J dropped 7; count of bases not matched to a gene: 15. Germline V gene data show CDR1 as MNHEY and CDR2 as SMNVEV (reference sequence). The CDR3 has 15 residues. This table comes from immunoSEQ multiplex PCR, and its TCRdb copy is limited to in-frame clones, with some not included. Among 75,000 to 95,000 clones listed, just under 95% were seen once. This clone was recorded a few times. The receptor was isolated from a human donor in good health. Input material: T cells isolated from PBMCs. The chain carries TRBV27 and TRBJ2-7; 7 bases fit TRBD1. CDR3 DNA: TGTGCCAGCAGCTCCGGGACAGACCCTATAGGGGAGCAGTACTTC. It encodes CASSSGTDPIGEQYF.